Shown below are 23 T cell receptor beta chains from a single sample sequenced in a study of blood T cell repertoires in COVID-19. Generated by immunoSEQ multiplex PCR, the TCRdb table keeps only in-frame clones and is missing some. The table includes over 250,000 clones, approximately 88% detected once. The sample was PBMCs or T cells enriched from blood (not recorded which). These receptors all come from a woman aged 25-40 years who had recovered from COVID-19.

This chain connects TRBV29-1 to TRBJ2-1; D gene uncertain. V gave up 1 base and J gave up 0 bases, with 7 bases separating them. Germline values: CDR1 SQVTM, CDR2 ANQGSEA. The CDR3 has 14 amino acids. The CDR3 nucleotides read TGCAGCGTTGAAGCGGCTAGCTCCTACAATGAGCAGTTCTTC. Its translation is CSVEAASSYNEQFF.

The chain has TRBV11-2 and TRBJ1-5, with 7 positions matching TRBD1. Trimming removed 8 bases from V and 4 bases from J; junction bases left unmatched: 5. In germline, CDR1 is SGHAT, CDR2 FQNNGV. The CDR3 is 13 amino acids. This chain's CDR3 is CASRGGRNQPQHF. Written as DNA, the CDR3 is TGTGCCAGCCGAGGGGGCAGGAATCAGCCCCAGCATTTT.

The chain couples TRBV4-1 to TRBJ1-1; D is possibly TRBD1 (6 bases). Germline assignment: CDR1 MGHRA and CDR2 YSYEKL. CDR3 length equals 14 residues. The ends were cut back, 3 bases at V and 6 bases at J, with 14 bases in the middle. CDR3 DNA sequence: TGCGCCAGCAGCCACAGGGGTAAGAGGGCTGAAGCTTTCTTT. Its protein is CASSHRGKRAEAFF.

The chain combines TRBV5-5 with TRBJ1-2; TRBD1 matches at 7 bases. Trimming cost V 4 bases and J 1 base; bases outside gene matches: 7. Germline V lookup: CDR1 SGHKS, CDR2 YYEKEE (reference sequence). This CDR3 is 15 amino acids long. The chain's CDR3 is CASSRPDRLNYGYTF. The DNA for the CDR3 is TGTGCCAGCAGCCGCCCGGACAGGCTTAACTATGGCTACACCTTC.

This chain joins TRBV9 and TRBJ2-7; 8 positions agree with TRBD2. With 0 bases clipped from V and 1 base from J, the junction kept 9 bases outside the gene matches. The germline V gene has CDR1 SGDLS and CDR2 YYNGEE. This CDR3 contains 17 residues. The CDR3 region is CASSVGAGTRVSYEQYF. Written as DNA, the CDR3 is TGTGCCAGCAGCGTAGGTGCAGGGACTAGGGTTTCCTACGAGCAGTACTTC. Full variable domain (remainder filled in from reference TRBV9 and TRBJ2-7): DSGVTQTPKHLITATGQRVTLRCSPRSGDLSVYWYQQSLDQGLQFLIQYYNGEERAKGNILERFSAQQFPDLHSELNLSSLELGDSALYFCASSVGAGTRVSYEQYFGPGTRLTVT.

The CDR3 protein is CASSSNRVRLFF. DNA of the CDR3: TGCGCCAGCAGCTCTAACAGGGTACGGCTGTTTTTT. The rearrangement links TRBV5-1 to TRBJ2-2; TRBD1 might be the D (6 bases). With 3 bases removed from V and 13 bases from J, the gap between germline ends came to 13 bases. This CDR3 has 12 amino acids. CDR1 SGHRS and CDR2 YFSETQ come from the germline V gene.

The V gene is TRBV19, the J gene TRBJ2-1; tentatively, D is TRBD1 (5 bases). The length of the CDR3 is 14 residues. The germline CDR1 and CDR2 sequences are LNHDA and SQIVND (reference sequence). The V end was cut by 7 bases, the J end by 0 bases, with 10 bases between. CDR3 bases: TGTGCCAGTAACCAGGGTAGCTCCTACAATGAGCAGTTCTTC. Its protein is CASNQGSSYNEQFF.

This clone was counted between two and nine times. This chain's CDR3 is CASSLIGQGFGYTF. DNA for the CDR3: TGTGCCAGCAGCTTAATAGGACAGGGGTTTGGCTACACCTTC. This sequence joins TRBV7-9 and TRBJ1-2; TRBD1 agrees at 9 bases. The CDR3 is made up of 14 amino acids. The ends lost 2 bases at V and 7 bases at J; junction bases unmatched: 5. The germline V gene has CDR1 SEHNR and CDR2 FQNEAQ (reference sequence).

This chain connects TRBV5-1 to TRBJ1-3; tentative D call: TRBD1 (5 bases). Trimming removed 2 bases from V and 8 bases from J, with 17 bases in between. Germline assignment: CDR1 SGHRS and CDR2 YFSETQ. This CDR3 has 15 residues. The CDR3, as DNA: TGCGCCAGCAGCTTAAGGGGCACGGAAGGGGACACCATATATTTT. As protein: CASSLRGTEGDTIYF.

This clone was detected ten times or more. The chain uses TRBV24-1 and TRBJ2-2, with D possibly TRBD2 on 6 matching bases. Germline V gene lookup returns CDR1 KGHDR and CDR2 SFDVKD. This CDR3 has 15 amino acids. V was pared by 3 bases and J by 6 bases, with 13 bases between. CDR3 in amino acids: CATSDRDSRAGELFF. Here the CDR3 DNA reads TGTGCCACCAGTGATCGGGACTCCCGGGCCGGGGAGCTGTTTTTT.

The V call is TRBV27, the J call TRBJ2-4, with TRBD2 identical over 9 bases. The germline V gene has CDR1 MNHEY and CDR2 SMNVEV (reference sequence). CDR3 length: 15 amino acids. V lost 6 bases and J lost 6; bases outside the gene matches: 9. CDR3 sequence reads: CASRTQGLAGNIQYF. CDR3 nucleotide sequence: TGTGCCAGCAGAACACAGGGACTAGCAGGAAACATTCAGTACTTC.

In its sample, this clone was seen a few times. The chain recombines TRBV5-1 with TRBJ1-1; D might be TRBD1 (5 bases). The CDR3 is 16 amino acids. The germline V gene encodes CDR1 SGHRS and CDR2 YFSETQ. Trimming took off 1 base at V and 0 bases at J, with 13 bases between the two ends. The CDR3 nucleotides read TGCGCCAGCAGCTTGTATCCTACGACAGTGAACACTGAAGCTTTCTTT. Translation gives CASSLYPTTVNTEAFF.

The chain joins TRBV10-3 to TRBJ2-7, with TRBD1 matching over 11 bases. This CDR3 has 15 amino acids. With V trimmed by 3 bases and J by 4 bases, 5 bases remained unmatched. The germline CDR1 and CDR2 sequences are ENHRY and SYGVKD. The DNA of the CDR3 is TGTGCCATCAGTGATACCCGGGACAGGGGGTACGAGCAGTACTTC. It translates to CAISDTRDRGYEQYF.

The chain has TRBV3-1 (or the pseudogene TRBV3-2) and TRBJ2-1; weak D call: TRBD2 (6 bases). CDR3 length: 18 amino acids. The V end was cut by 2 bases, the J end by 0 bases, with 17 bases between. CDR1 and CDR2 from the germline V gene are LGHDT and YNNKEL (reference sequence). Here the CDR3 DNA reads TGTGCCAGCAGCCAATTCCCCCTCGGCGGGGTCTCCTACAATGAGCAGTTCTTC. This translates into CASSQFPLGGVSYNEQFF.

The V call is TRBV18, the J call TRBJ1-2, with 7 bases matching TRBD1. Per germline, CDR1 KGHSH and CDR2 LQKENI. Trimming took 4 bases from V and 5 from J; bases not matched to a gene: 7. This CDR3 region has 14 residues. CDR3 region: CASSRATGNYGYTF. The CDR3 nucleotides read TGTGCCAGCTCACGAGCGACAGGGAATTATGGCTACACCTTC.

The chain has TRBV13 and TRBJ1-1; maybe TRBD1 (5 bases). The V gene's germline CDR1 is PRHDT and CDR2 FYEKMQ (reference sequence). CDR3 size: 12 residues. V was shortened by 2 bases and J by 6 bases, with 7 bases between the two germline ends. This CDR3 reads CASSLRGAEAFF. The CDR3 DNA is TGTGCCAGCAGCTTAAGGGGCGCTGAAGCTTTCTTT.

The chain combines TRBV15 with TRBJ2-1; 8 positions match TRBD2. There are 15 residues in the CDR3. Per the germline V gene, CDR1 is LNHNV and CDR2 is YYDKDF (reference sequence). Germline trimming cut 2 bases from V and 6 bases from J; bases unmatched to any gene: 6. Here the CDR3 reads CATSRSRGGRNEQFF. Here the CDR3 DNA reads TGTGCCACCAGCAGATCTCGGGGGGGACGCAATGAGCAGTTCTTC.

V usage is TRBV30 and J usage is TRBJ1-1; D is unclear. V was clipped by 3 bases and J by 8 bases, with 10 bases between them. In germline, CDR1 is GTSNPN, CDR2 SVGIG (reference sequence). The CDR3 contains 11 residues. The CDR3: CAWSELMEAFF. In nucleotides, the CDR3 is TGTGCCTGGAGCGAGTTAATGGAAGCTTTCTTT.

This rearrangement joins TRBV7-3 to TRBJ2-5; tentative D call: TRBD2 (7 bases). The CDR3 extends over 14 amino acids. Trimming cost V 5 bases and J 12 bases, with 22 bases left between them. The germline V gene has CDR1 SGHTA and CDR2 FQGTGA. CDR3 region: CASSVMGGGHPKYF. The CDR3 nucleotides are TGTGCCAGCAGCGTAATGGGAGGGGGACACCCGAAGTACTTC.

The V gene is TRBV5-4, the J gene TRBJ2-3, with 8 bases lining up with TRBD2. Trimming removed 4 bases from V and 4 bases from J; junction bases left unmatched: 8. In germline, CDR1 is SGHNT, CDR2 YYREEE (reference sequence). This CDR3 spans 15 amino acids. In DNA form, the CDR3 reads TGTGCCAGCAGCCCCGGGACTAGTCAGGCAGATACGCAGTATTTT. This codes for CASSPGTSQADTQYF.

This clone has at least ten counts. The chain links TRBV28 to TRBJ1-1; weak D call: TRBD1 (5 bases). CDR1 MDHEN and CDR2 SYDVKM come from the germline V gene. V shed 7 bases and J shed 0 bases, with 27 bases lying between them. The CDR3 is 19 amino acids. CDR3 nucleotides: TGTGCCAGCACCTCGATAGGCCTTCTAGGGACTCAAATGAACACTGAAGCTTTCTTT. This translates into CASTSIGLLGTQMNTEAFF.

J is TRBJ2-7 and V is TRBV27; 8 bases agree with TRBD2. The CDR3 extends over 14 amino acids. From germline, CDR1 is MNHEY and CDR2 SMNVEV (reference sequence). Trimming removed 7 bases from V and 3 bases from J; junction bases left unmatched: 8. CDR3 in DNA: TGTGCCAGCAAAGCGGGAGCATTTTTCTACGAGCAGTACTTC. Its translation: CASKAGAFFYEQYF.

V and J are TRBV28 and TRBJ1-5; D possibly corresponds to TRBD1 (6 bases). CDR1 is MDHEN, CDR2 SYDVKM, per germline. V lost 7 bases to trimming and J lost 6 bases, with 16 bases between them. This CDR3 is 14 amino acids long. The DNA for the CDR3 is TGTGCCAGCATAACAGGGAGTGGTACTCAGCCCCAGCATTTT. It yields the protein CASITGSGTQPQHF.